The source of this TCR beta chain is a study of blood T cells in healthy people across ages. Study-wide results and limits: The study found more naive CD4+ cells and higher diversity in long-lived than aged donors.

This CDR3 has 15 amino acids. The V gene's germline CDR1 is SEHNR and CDR2 FQNEAQ (reference sequence). Together with a sample-barcoded 5' primer, a J-beta primer mix was included in a second PCR lasting about 7 to 11 cycles. Each CDR3 protein is one row after TCRdb ran MiXCR on the 5' RACE reads. The sample lists some 1.5 million distinct CDR3 sequences, 28% occurring once. For this clonotype: Antigen unknown.

The clonotype originates from a woman aged 25 to 39 in good health. The V call is TRBV7-9, the J call TRBJ2-5; 12 nucleotides align to TRBD2. The closer fit of TRBJ2-7 to the DNA end suggests the J call may be wrong. Sample: blood. CDR3 amino acids: CASSLELAGGDEQYF. The CDR3 DNA reads TGTGCCAGCAGCCTAGAACTAGCGGGGGGCGACGAGCAGTACTTC.